This T cell receptor beta chain comes out of a study of cytomegalovirus exposure and HLA in healthy donors. Overall study results and limits: The study designated roughly 160 TCR beta chains cytomegalovirus-associated. Data from an earlier analysis indicated that most TCR beta V segments were productive either about 90% or about 30% of the time. Follow-up analysis later connected one missense variant in DCLRE1C with trimming of TCR beta V- and J-genes.

Worth noting for this clone: Its antigen is not known.

PCR amplification relied on 60 Vbeta primers (plus 13 Jbeta primers). The assay was immunoSEQ multiplex PCR, and TCRdb's table has in-frame clones only and misses some. The repertoire has roughly 150,000 clones, about a tenth of them found once; the top ten carry approximately 1.8%. The CDR3 runs to 13 residues. The ends were cut back, 5 bases at V and 4 bases at J, with 8 bases in the middle. Germline V gene data show CDR1 as SNHLY and CDR2 as FYNNEI. The sequenced sample consisted of PBMCs. The sequence was obtained from a male donor in good health and CMV-seronegative. The chain employs TRBV2 and TRBJ2-2, with D tentatively TRBD1 (5 bases). In DNA form, the CDR3 reads TGTGCCAGCAGTCCCGACAGCACCGGGGAGCTGTTTTTT. Translated, it gives CASSPDSTGELFF. Drawing the rest from reference TRBV2 and TRBJ2-2, the complete variable domain is EPEVTQTPSHQVTQMGQEVILRCVPISNHLYFYWYRQILGQKVEFLVSFYNNEISEKSEIFDDQFSVERPDGSNFTLKIRSTKLEDSAMYFCASSPDSTGELFFGEGSRLTVL.